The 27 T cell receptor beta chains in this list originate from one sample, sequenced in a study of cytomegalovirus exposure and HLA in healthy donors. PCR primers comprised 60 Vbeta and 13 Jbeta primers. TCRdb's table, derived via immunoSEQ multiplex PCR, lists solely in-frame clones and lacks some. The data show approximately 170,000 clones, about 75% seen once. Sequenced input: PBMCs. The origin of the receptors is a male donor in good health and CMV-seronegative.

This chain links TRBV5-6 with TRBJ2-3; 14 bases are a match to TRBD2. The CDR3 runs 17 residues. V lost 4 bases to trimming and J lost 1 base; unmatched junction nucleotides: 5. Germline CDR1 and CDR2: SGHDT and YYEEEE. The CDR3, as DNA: TGTGCCAGCAGCGGGCCGGGACTAGCGGGGGGCACAGATACGCAGTATTTT. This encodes CASSGPGLAGGTDTQYF. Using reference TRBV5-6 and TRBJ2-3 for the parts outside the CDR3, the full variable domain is DAGVTQSPTHLIKTRGQQVTLRCSPKSGHDTVSWYQQALGQGPQFIFQYYEEEERQRGNFPDRFSGHQFPNYSSELNVNALLLGDSALYLCASSGPGLAGGTDTQYFGPGTRLTVL.

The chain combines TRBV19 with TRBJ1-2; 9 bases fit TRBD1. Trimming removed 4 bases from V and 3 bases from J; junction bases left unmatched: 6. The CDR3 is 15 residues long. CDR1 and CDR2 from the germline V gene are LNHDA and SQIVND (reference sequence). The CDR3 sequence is CASSTMTGGDYGYTF. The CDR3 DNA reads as TGTGCCAGTAGTACGATGACAGGGGGTGACTATGGCTACACCTTC.

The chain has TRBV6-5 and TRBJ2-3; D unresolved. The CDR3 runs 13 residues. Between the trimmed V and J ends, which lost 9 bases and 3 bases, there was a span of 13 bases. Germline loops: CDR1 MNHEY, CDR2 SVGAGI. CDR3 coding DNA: TGTGCCAGTGTCCCGGCCGGGACAGATACGCAGTATTTT. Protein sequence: CASVPAGTDTQYF.

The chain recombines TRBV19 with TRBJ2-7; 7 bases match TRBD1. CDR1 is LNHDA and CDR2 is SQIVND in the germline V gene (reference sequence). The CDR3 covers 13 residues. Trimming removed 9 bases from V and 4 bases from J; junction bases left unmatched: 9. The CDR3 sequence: CASGPGGWYEQYF. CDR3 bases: TGTGCCAGCGGACCAGGGGGATGGTACGAGCAGTACTTC.

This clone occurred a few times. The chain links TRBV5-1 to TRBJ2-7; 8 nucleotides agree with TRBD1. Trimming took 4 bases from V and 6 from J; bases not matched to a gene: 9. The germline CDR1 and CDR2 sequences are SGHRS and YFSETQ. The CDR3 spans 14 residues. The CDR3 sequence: CASSRQDREAEQYF. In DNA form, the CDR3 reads TGCGCCAGCAGCCGACAGGACAGGGAAGCCGAGCAGTACTTC.

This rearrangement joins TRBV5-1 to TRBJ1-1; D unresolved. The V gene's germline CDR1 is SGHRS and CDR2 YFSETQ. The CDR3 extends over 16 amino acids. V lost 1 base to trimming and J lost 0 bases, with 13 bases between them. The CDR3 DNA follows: TGCGCCAGCAGCTTGCTCGTCTCAGAGGTGAACACTGAAGCTTTCTTT. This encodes CASSLLVSEVNTEAFF. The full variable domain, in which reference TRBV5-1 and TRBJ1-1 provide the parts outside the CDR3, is KAGVTQTPRYLIKTRGQQVTLSCSPISGHRSVSWYQQTPGQGLQFLFEYFSETQRNKGNFPGRFSGRQFSNSRSEMNVSTLELGDSALYLCASSLLVSEVNTEAFFGQGTRLTVV.

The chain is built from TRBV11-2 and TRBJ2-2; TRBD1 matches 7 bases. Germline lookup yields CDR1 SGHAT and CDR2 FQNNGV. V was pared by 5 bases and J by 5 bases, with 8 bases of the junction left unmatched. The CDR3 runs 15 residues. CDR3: CASSKQGFSTGELFF. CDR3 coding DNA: TGTGCCAGCAGCAAACAGGGGTTTAGTACCGGGGAGCTGTTTTTT.

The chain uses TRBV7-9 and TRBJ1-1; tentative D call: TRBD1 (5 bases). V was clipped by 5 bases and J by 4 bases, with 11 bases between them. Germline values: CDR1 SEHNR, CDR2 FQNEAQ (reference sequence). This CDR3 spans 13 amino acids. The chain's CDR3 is CASSLTVLTEAFF. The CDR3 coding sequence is TGTGCCAGCAGCCTGACAGTTCTCACTGAAGCTTTCTTT.

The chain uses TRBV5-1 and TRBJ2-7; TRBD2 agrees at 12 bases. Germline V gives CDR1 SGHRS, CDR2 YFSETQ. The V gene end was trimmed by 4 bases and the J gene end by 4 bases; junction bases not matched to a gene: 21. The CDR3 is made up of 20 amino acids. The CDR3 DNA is TGCGCCAGCAGCCTCAGGTCCGGGACTAGCGGGTCTCCGAGGGAATACGAGCAGTACTTC. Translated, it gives CASSLRSGTSGSPREYEQYF. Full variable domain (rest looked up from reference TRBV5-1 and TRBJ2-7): KAGVTQTPRYLIKTRGQQVTLSCSPISGHRSVSWYQQTPGQGLQFLFEYFSETQRNKGNFPGRFSGRQFSNSRSEMNVSTLELGDSALYLCASSLRSGTSGSPREYEQYFGPGTRLTVT.

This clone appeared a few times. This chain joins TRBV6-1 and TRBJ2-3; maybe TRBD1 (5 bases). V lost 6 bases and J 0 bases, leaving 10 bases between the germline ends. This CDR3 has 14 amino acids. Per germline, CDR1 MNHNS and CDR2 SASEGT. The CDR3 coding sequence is TGTGCCAGCAGAGACAGAACTAGCACAGATACGCAGTATTTT. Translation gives CASRDRTSTDTQYF.

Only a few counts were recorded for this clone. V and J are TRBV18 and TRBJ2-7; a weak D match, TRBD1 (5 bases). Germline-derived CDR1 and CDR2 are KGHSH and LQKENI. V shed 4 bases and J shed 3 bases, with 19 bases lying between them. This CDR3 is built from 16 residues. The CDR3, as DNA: TGTGCCAGCTCACAGTTTGTTGGGGCAGGGAACTACGAGCAGTACTTC. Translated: CASSQFVGAGNYEQYF.

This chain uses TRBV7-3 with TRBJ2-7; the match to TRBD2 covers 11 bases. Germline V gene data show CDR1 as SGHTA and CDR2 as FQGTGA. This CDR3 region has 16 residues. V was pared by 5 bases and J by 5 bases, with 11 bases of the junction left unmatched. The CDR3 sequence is CASSPSGGKSIDEQYF. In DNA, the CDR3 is TGTGCCAGCAGCCCTAGCGGGGGGAAGAGTATCGACGAGCAGTACTTC. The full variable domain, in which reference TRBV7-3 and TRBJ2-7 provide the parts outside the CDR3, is GAGVSQTPSNKVTEKGKYVELRCDPISGHTALYWYRQSLGQGPEFLIYFQGTGAADDSGLPNDRFFAVRPEGSVSTLKIQRTERGDSAVYLCASSPSGGKSIDEQYFGPGTRLTVT.

The CDR3 DNA follows: TGTGCCAGCAGCTTCACCGGGACAGGGGTGCATGGCTACACCTTC. Residues: CASSFTGTGVHGYTF. The genes are TRBV7-6 and TRBJ1-2, with 10 bases identical to TRBD1. V gave up 3 bases and J gave up 6 bases; unmatched junction bases: 7. CDR1 SGHVS and CDR2 FNYEAQ come from the germline V gene. This CDR3 is 15 amino acids long.

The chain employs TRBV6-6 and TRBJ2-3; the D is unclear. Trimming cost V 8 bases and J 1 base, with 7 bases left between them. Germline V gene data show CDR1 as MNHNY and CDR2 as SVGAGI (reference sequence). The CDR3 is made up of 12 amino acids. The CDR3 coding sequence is TGTGCCAGCTCACACCGCACAGATACGCAGTATTTT. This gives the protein CASSHRTDTQYF.

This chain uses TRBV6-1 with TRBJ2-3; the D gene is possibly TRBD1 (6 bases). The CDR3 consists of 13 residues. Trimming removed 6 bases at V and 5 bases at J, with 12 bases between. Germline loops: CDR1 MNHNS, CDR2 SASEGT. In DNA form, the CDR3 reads TGTGCCAGCAGCTATCAGGGGAAAGATACGCAGTATTTT. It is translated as CASSYQGKDTQYF.

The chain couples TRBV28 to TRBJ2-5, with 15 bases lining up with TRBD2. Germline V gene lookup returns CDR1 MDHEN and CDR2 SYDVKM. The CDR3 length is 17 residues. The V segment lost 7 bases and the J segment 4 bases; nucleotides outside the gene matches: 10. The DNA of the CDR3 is TGTGCCAGCATCGAAGGACTAGCGGGAGGGATTGGAGAGACCCAGTACTTC. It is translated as CASIEGLAGGIGETQYF.

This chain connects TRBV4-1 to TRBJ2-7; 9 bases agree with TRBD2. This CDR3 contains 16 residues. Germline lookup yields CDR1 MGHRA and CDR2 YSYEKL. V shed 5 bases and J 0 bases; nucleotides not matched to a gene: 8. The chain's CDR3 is CASSSRAAGGSYEQYF. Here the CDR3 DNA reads TGCGCCAGCAGCTCTAGGGCAGCGGGGGGCTCCTACGAGCAGTACTTC.

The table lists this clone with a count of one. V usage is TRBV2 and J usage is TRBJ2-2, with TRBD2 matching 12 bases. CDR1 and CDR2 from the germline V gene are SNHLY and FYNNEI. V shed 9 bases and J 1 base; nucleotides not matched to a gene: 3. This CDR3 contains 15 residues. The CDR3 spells CARGLAGQNTGELFF. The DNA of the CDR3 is TGTGCCAGAGGACTAGCGGGACAGAACACCGGGGAGCTGTTTTTT.

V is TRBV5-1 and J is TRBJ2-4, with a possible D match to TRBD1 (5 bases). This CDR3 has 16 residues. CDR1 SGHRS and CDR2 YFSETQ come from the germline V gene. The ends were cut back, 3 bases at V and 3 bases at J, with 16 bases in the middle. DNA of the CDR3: TGCGCCAGCAGCTCTGGGCCAAGGGGTGGCAAAAACATTCAGTACTTC. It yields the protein CASSSGPRGGKNIQYF.

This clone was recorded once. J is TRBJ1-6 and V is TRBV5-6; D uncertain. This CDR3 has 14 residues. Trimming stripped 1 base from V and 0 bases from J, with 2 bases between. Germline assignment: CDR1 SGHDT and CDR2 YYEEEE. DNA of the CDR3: TGTGCCAGCAGCTTGCGCTCCTATAATTCACCCCTCCACTTT. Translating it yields CASSLRSYNSPLHF.

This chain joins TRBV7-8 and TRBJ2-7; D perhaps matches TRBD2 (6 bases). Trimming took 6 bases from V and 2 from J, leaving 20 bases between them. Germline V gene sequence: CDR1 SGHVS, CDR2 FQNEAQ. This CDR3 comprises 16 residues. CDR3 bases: TGTGCCAGCAGGGACCTCGGGGGTCCGGGGACCTACGAGCAGTACTTC. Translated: CASRDLGGPGTYEQYF. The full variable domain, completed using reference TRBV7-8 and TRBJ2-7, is GAGVSQSPRYKVAKRGQDVALRCDPISGHVSLFWYQQALGQGPEFLTYFQNEAQLDKSGLPSDRFFAERPEGSVSTLKIQRTQQEDSAVYLCASRDLGGPGTYEQYFGPGTRLTVT.

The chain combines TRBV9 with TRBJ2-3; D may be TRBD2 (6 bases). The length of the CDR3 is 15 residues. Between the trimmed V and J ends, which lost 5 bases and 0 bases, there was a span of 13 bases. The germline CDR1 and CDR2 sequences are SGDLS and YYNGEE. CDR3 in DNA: TGTGCCAGCAGTAGCGGAATCTATAGCACAGATACGCAGTATTTT. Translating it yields CASSSGIYSTDTQYF. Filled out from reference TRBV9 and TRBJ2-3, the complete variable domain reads DSGVTQTPKHLITATGQRVTLRCSPRSGDLSVYWYQQSLDQGLQFLIQYYNGEERAKGNILERFSAQQFPDLHSELNLSSLELGDSALYFCASSSGIYSTDTQYFGPGTRLTVL.

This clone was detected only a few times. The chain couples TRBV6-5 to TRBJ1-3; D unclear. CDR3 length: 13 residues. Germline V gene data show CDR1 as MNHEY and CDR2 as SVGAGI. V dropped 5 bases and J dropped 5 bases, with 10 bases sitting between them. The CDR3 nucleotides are TGTGCCAGCAGTGAGGGATCACGAAACACCATATATTTT. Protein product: CASSEGSRNTIYF.

The CDR3 DNA is TGTGCCAGCAGGTTATCACTGACAGGCTACTCTGGGGCCAACGTCCTGACTTTC. This sequence encodes CASRLSLTGYSGANVLTF. The chain recombines TRBV2 with TRBJ2-6, with D tentatively TRBD1 (6 bases). CDR3 size: 18 residues. Germline V gene data show CDR1 as SNHLY and CDR2 as FYNNEI. The germline V and J ends were trimmed by 6 bases and 0 bases, with 18 bases remaining between them.

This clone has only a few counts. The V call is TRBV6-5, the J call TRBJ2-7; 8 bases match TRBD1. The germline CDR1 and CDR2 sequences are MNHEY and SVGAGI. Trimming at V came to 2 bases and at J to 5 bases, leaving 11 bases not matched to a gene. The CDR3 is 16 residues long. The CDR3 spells CASSYRDGQGADEQYF. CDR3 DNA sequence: TGTGCCAGCAGTTACCGCGATGGCCAGGGGGCAGACGAGCAGTACTTC.

In DNA, the CDR3 is TGTGCCAGCAGCCCCCAAGGGACAGACTATGGCTACACCTTC. Its protein is CASSPQGTDYGYTF. The chain recombines TRBV7-9 with TRBJ1-2; 7 positions match TRBD1. This CDR3 comprises 14 residues. Trimming at V came to 5 bases and at J to 3 bases, leaving 6 bases not matched to a gene. Germline V gene sequence: CDR1 SEHNR, CDR2 FQNEAQ (reference sequence).

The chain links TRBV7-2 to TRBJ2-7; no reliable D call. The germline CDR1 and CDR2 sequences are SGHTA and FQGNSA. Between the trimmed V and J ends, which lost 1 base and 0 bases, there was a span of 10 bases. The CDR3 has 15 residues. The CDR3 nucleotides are TGTGCCAGCAGCTTAGGTTCGTACAGCTCCTACGAGCAGTACTTC. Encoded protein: CASSLGSYSSYEQYF.